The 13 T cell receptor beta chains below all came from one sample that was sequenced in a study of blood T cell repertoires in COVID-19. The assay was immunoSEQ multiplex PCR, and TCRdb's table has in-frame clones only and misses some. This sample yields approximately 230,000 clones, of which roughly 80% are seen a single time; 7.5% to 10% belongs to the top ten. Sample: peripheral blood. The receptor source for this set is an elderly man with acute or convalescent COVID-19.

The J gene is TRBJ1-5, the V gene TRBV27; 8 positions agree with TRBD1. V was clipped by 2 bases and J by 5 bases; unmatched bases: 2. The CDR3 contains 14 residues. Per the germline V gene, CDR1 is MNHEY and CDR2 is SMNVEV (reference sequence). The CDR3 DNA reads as TGTGCCAGCAGTTTACGACAGGGGTATCAGCCCCAGCATTTT. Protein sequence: CASSLRQGYQPQHF.

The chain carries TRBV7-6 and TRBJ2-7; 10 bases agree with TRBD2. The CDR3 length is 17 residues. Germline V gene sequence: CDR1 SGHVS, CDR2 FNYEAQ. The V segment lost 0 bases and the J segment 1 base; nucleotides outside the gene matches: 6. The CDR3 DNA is TGTGCCAGCAGCTTAGCTTCTAGCGGGAGTAGTTCCTACGAGCAGTACTTC. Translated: CASSLASSGSSSYEQYF. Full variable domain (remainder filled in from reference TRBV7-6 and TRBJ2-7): GAGVSQSPRYKVTKRGQDVALRCDPISGHVSLYWYRQALGQGPEFLTYFNYEAQQDKSGLPNDRFSAERPEGSISTLTIQRTEQRDSAMYRCASSLASSGSSSYEQYFGPGTRLTVT.

CDR3 sequence: CASSLSGTSGREYF. CDR3 nucleotide sequence: TGCGCCAGCAGCTTATCCGGGACTAGCGGGAGAGAGTACTTC. The rearrangement links TRBV5-1 to TRBJ2-5, with TRBD2 matching 14 bases. J gave up 12 bases and V 2 bases, and 6 bases lay outside the gene matches. This CDR3 has 14 amino acids. The germline V gene has CDR1 SGHRS and CDR2 YFSETQ.

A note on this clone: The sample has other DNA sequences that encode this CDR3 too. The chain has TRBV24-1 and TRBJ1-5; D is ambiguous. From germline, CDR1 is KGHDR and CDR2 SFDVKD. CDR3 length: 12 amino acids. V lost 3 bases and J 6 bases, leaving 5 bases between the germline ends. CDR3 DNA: TGTGCCACCAGTGATCCCGGTCAGCCCCAGCATTTT. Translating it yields CATSDPGQPQHF.

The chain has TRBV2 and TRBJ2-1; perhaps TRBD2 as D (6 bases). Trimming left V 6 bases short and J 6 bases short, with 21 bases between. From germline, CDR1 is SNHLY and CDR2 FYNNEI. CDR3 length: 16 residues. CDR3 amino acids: CASRSLREMKSNEQFF. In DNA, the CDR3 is TGTGCCAGCAGAAGCTTACGGGAGATGAAGTCCAATGAGCAGTTCTTC.

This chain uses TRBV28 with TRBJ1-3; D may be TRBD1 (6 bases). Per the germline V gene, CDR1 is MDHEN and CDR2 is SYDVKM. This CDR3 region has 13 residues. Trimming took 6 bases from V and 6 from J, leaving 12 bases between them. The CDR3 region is CASRLDRINTIYF. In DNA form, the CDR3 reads TGTGCCAGCAGACTAGACAGGATAAACACCATATATTTT.

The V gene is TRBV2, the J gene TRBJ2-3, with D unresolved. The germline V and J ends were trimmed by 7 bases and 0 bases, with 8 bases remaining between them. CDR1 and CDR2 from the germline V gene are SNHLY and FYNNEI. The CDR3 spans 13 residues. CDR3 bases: TGTGCCAGCACCACCGAGAGCACAGATACGCAGTATTTT. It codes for CASTTESTDTQYF.

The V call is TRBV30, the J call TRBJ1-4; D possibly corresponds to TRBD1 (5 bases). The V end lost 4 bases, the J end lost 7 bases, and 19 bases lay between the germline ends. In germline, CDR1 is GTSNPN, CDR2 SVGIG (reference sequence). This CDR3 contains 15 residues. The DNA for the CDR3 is TGTGCCTGGACTGAGGGCCTCGCCGGGGGTGAAAAACTGTTTTTT. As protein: CAWTEGLAGGEKLFF.

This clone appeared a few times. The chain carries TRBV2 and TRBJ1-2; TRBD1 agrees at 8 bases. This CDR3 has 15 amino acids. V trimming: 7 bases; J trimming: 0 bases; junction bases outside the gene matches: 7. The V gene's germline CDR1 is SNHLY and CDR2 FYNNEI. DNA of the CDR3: TGTGCCAGCATGACTGGACAGGGAGCTAACTATGGCTACACCTTC. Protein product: CASMTGQGANYGYTF.

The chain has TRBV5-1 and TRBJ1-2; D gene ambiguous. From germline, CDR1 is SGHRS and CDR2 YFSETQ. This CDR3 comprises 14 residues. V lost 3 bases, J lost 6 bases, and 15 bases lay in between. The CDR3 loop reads CASSSWTGVDGYTF. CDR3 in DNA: TGCGCCAGCAGCTCATGGACGGGAGTAGATGGCTACACCTTC.

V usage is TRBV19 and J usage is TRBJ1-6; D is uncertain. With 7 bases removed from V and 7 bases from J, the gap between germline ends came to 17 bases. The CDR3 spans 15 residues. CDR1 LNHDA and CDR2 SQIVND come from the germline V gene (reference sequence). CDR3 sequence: CASTEANRMNSPLHF. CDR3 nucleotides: TGTGCCAGTACGGAGGCCAACCGAATGAATTCACCCCTCCACTTT. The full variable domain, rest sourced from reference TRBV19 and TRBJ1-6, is DGGITQSPKYLFRKEGQNVTLSCEQNLNHDAMYWYRQDPGQGLRLIYYSQIVNDFQKGDIAEGYSVSREKKESFPLTVTSAQKNPTAFYLCASTEANRMNSPLHFGNGTRLTVT.

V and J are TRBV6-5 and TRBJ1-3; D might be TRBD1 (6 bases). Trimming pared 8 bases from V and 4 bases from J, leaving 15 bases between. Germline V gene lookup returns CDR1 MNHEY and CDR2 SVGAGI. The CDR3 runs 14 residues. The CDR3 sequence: CASVAQGRGNTIYF. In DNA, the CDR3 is TGTGCCAGCGTCGCGCAGGGGAGAGGAAACACCATATATTTT.

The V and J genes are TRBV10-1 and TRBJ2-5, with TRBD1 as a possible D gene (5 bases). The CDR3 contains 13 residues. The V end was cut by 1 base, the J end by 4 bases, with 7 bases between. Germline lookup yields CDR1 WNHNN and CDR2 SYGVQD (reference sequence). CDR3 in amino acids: CASSECQGETQYF. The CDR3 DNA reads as TGCGCCAGCAGTGAGTGTCAGGGAGAGACCCAGTACTTC.